A single sample gave rise to the 11 T cell receptor beta chains below, sequenced in a study of blood T cell repertoires in COVID-19. Libraries were prepared by immunoSEQ multiplex PCR; TCRdb keeps only in-frame clonotypes and omits some of them. The table includes about 100,000 clones, more than 75% detected once. Sequenced input: peripheral blood. Source of these receptors: a woman aged 30 to 39 with acute or convalescent COVID-19.

In this sample, this clone turned up a few times. The same CDR3 arises from other DNA sequences in this sample as well. This chain links TRBV27 with TRBJ1-5; 7 bases align to TRBD1. V shed 6 bases, J shed 3 bases, and the junction held 5 bases outside the gene matches. This CDR3 region has 14 residues. Germline loops: CDR1 MNHEY, CDR2 SMNVEV (reference sequence). The CDR3 spells CASSPDRDNQPQHF. In DNA, the CDR3 is TGTGCCAGCAGCCCCGACAGGGACAATCAGCCCCAGCATTTT.

This chain joins TRBV2 and TRBJ2-3, with 10 nucleotides matching TRBD1. J gave up 1 base and V 8 bases, and 6 bases lay outside the gene matches. The CDR3 loop spans 15 amino acids. Germline-derived CDR1 and CDR2 are SNHLY and FYNNEI. Written as DNA, the CDR3 is TGTGCCAGCCGCGCTGGGACAGGGGGCACAGATACGCAGTATTTT. Its translation is CASRAGTGGTDTQYF.

As DNA, the CDR3 is TGTGCCAGCAGCCAAGGGGTCGGGGGTCAGTATGGCTACACCTTC. Its translation is CASSQGVGGQYGYTF. The rearrangement joins TRBV4-2 to TRBJ1-2; TRBD1 might be the D (5 bases). Germline lookup yields CDR1 LGHNA and CDR2 YNFKEQ. There are 15 residues in the CDR3. V was pared by 1 base and J by 5 bases, with 14 bases between.

The chain employs TRBV2 and TRBJ1-5; possibly TRBD1 for D (5 bases). Looked up from germline, CDR1 is SNHLY and CDR2 is FYNNEI. The CDR3 spans 13 residues. V was pared by 7 bases and J by 7 bases, with 14 bases between. The CDR3: CASTEQVEQPQHF. The CDR3 DNA follows: TGTGCCAGCACCGAACAGGTCGAACAGCCCCAGCATTTT.

The rearrangement uses TRBV7-9 and TRBJ1-4; possible D gene TRBD1, 5 bases. Trimming left V 1 base short and J 8 bases short, with 14 bases between. CDR1 is SEHNR, CDR2 FQNEAQ, per germline (reference sequence). This CDR3 spans 15 amino acids. The CDR3 DNA sequence: TGTGCCAGCAGCTTAGGGGGCGGCGGAGGGGAAAAACTGTTTTTT. Protein: CASSLGGGGGEKLFF.

The chain carries TRBV9 and TRBJ2-2, with TRBD1 matching 7 bases. V shed 2 bases, J shed 0 bases, and the junction held 4 bases outside the gene matches. Germline V CDR1 and CDR2: SGDLS, YYNGEE. This CDR3 has 16 amino acids. In nucleotides, the CDR3 is TGTGCCAGCAGCGTCCTAGGGGGCGCGAACACCGGGGAGCTGTTTTTT. This codes for CASSVLGGANTGELFF.

There are a few counts of this clone. This rearrangement joins TRBV18 to TRBJ2-4; 7 positions agree with TRBD1. V lost 1 base to trimming and J lost 7 bases; unmatched junction nucleotides: 4. The CDR3 runs to 14 residues. Germline CDR1 is KGHSH and CDR2 is LQKENI. The CDR3 is CASSPQGATNIQYF. In DNA form, the CDR3 reads TGTGCCAGCTCACCACAGGGGGCTACCAACATTCAGTACTTC.

This clone showed up just a few times. The chain carries TRBV15 and TRBJ1-6; 7 nucleotides agree with TRBD1. Germline V CDR1 and CDR2: LNHNV, YYDKDF (reference sequence). This CDR3 has 13 residues. The junction had 1 base not matched to a gene; V was cut back by 1 base and J by 10 bases. CDR3 DNA sequence: TGTGCCACCAGCAGAGGACAGGGATCACCCCTCCACTTT. Protein: CATSRGQGSPLHF.

V is TRBV5-1 and J is TRBJ1-5; no clear D. Trimming cost V 4 bases and J 2 bases, with 10 bases left between them. The CDR3 is 14 residues long. Germline CDR1 SGHRS, CDR2 YFSETQ. The CDR3 spells CASSVDGGNQPQHF. The CDR3 DNA is TGCGCCAGCAGCGTGGACGGTGGCAATCAGCCCCAGCATTTT.

V and J are TRBV2 and TRBJ1-1; tentative D call: TRBD1 (5 bases). V was trimmed by 5 bases and J by 4 bases, leaving 20 bases between them. This CDR3 has 16 amino acids. The V gene's germline CDR1 is SNHLY and CDR2 FYNNEI. The CDR3 loop reads CASSPSWGGAGTEAFF. The CDR3, as DNA: TGTGCCAGCAGTCCTTCCTGGGGGGGAGCAGGCACTGAAGCTTTCTTT.

J is TRBJ2-3 and V is TRBV27, with D possibly TRBD1 on 6 matching bases. The CDR3 runs 13 residues. Germline values: CDR1 MNHEY, CDR2 SMNVEV (reference sequence). Deletions cut 5 bases from V and 7 bases from J, with 13 bases between. Here the CDR3 reads CASSGWTEHTQYF. The CDR3 DNA is TGTGCCAGCAGTGGATGGACAGAGCATACGCAGTATTTT.